This T cell receptor (beta chain) was recovered during a study of neurological immune-mediated disorders. The cDNA was produced through 5'RACE with 10-nucleotide random UMIs. TCRdb analysed the 5' RACE reads with MiXCR anew, one entry per CDR3 protein. The sample has around 94,000 distinct CDR3 sequences; around 3.3% are singletons. Study-wide results and limits: HTLV-1-associated myelopathy led in TCR clonal expansion, while multiple sclerosis ranked lowest, below healthy controls.

A total of 2 million PBMCs stored at -80 degrees C provided the unsorted libraries. This clonotype was counted at least ten times. Its antigen is not known. This CDR3 is built from 13 residues. Germline assignment: CDR1 DFQATT and CDR2 SNEGSKA (reference sequence). V lost 5 bases and J lost 3, with 13 bases in between. The TCR comes from a woman aged 18 to 35 with multiple sclerosis. This chain links TRBV20-1 with TRBJ1-1, with a weak D call TRBD1 (6 bases). The specimen was PBMCs. CDR3 loop: CSALGTSDTEAFF. The CDR3 region has the DNA TGCAGTGCTCTCGGGACATCAGACACTGAAGCTTTCTTT.